This TCR beta chain appears in the sequencing data of a study of T cell responses to AZD1222 COVID-19 vaccine. Notes on the study in general: Sampling captured repertoires only after the peak T cell response.

This clone was found a few times. What it recognizes is unknown. Sequencing was performed with immunoSEQ multiplex PCR; in TCRdb, only in-frame clones are kept and a portion is missing. There are 140,000 or so clones in the sample; around 84% occur only once, and less than 6% lies in the top ten. The CDR3 is 14 amino acids. The V end lost 3 bases, the J end lost 2 bases, and 11 bases lay between the germline ends. Germline V lookup: CDR1 ENHRY, CDR2 SYGVKD. V usage is TRBV10-3 and J usage is TRBJ2-7; unclear D gene. This receptor was taken from an adult who received the AZD1222 COVID-19 vaccine. The sequenced sample was peripheral blood, obtained 28 days after the second AZD1222 dose. In DNA, the CDR3 is TGTGCCATCAGTGATTCTAGATACCCCTACGAGCAGTACTTC. This gives the protein CAISDSRYPYEQYF.